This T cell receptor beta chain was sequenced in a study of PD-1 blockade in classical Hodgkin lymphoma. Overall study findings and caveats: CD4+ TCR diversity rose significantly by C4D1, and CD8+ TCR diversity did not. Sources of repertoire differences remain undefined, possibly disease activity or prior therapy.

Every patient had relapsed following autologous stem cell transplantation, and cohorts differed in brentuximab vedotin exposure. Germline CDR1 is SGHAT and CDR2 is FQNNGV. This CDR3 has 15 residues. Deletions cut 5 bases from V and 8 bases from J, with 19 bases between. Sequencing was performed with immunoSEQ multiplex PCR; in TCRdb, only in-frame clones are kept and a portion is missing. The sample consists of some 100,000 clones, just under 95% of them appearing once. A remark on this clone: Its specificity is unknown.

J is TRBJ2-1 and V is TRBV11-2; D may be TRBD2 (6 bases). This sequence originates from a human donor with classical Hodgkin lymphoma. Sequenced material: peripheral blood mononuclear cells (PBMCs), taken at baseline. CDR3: CASSRRLAREDEQFF. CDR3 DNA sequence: TGTGCCAGCAGCCGTCGGTTGGCTAGGGAGGATGAGCAGTTCTTC.